The 17 T cell receptor beta chains presented below share a single source sample, sequenced in a study of T cell responses to AZD1222 COVID-19 vaccine. TCRdb's copy holds only in-frame clones and misses some; the assay was immunoSEQ multiplex PCR. Among more than 150,000 clones listed, almost 90% were seen once. The sequenced sample was peripheral blood, obtained on day 0 of AZD1222 vaccination. The receptor set was obtained from an adult in good health.

This clone was detected once. The chain recombines TRBV4-1 with TRBJ1-1; D is unclear. Trimming shortened V by 2 bases and J by 0 bases, and 10 bases separated the two germline ends. Germline V gene data show CDR1 as MGHRA and CDR2 as YSYEKL. CDR3 length: 15 amino acids. CDR3 amino acids: CASSQPGVMNTEAFF. DNA for the CDR3: TGCGCCAGCAGCCAACCCGGGGTCATGAACACTGAAGCTTTCTTT.

In regard to this clone: One end of the junction does not line up with germline, which may come from a read error. The chain joins TRBV7-7 to TRBJ2-7, with 10 bases identical to TRBD1. The CDR3 runs to 15 residues. Germline loops: CDR1 SSHAT, CDR2 FNYEAQ (reference sequence). CDR3 sequence: CASSLGTGDSYEQYF. For the CDR3, the DNA is TGTGCTAGCAGCCTCGGGACAGGGGACTCCTACGAGCAGTACTTC. The entire variable domain, with the rest obtained from reference TRBV7-7 and TRBJ2-7, is as follows: GAGVSQSPRYKVTKRGQDVTLRCDPISSHATLYWYQQALGQGPEFLTYFNYEAQPDKSGLPSDRFSAERPEGSISTLTIQRTEQRDSAMYRCASSLGTGDSYEQYFGPGTRLTVT.

This chain joins TRBV15 and TRBJ2-1, with D uncertain. Trimming stripped 5 bases from V and 6 bases from J, with 11 bases between. The CDR3 sequence is 13 residues long. The germline gives CDR1 LNHNV, CDR2 YYDKDF (reference sequence). The CDR3 loop reads CATSSTHTNEQFF. In nucleotides, the CDR3 is TGTGCCACCAGCTCCACCCACACCAATGAGCAGTTCTTC. Full variable domain (missing parts from reference TRBV15 and TRBJ2-1): DAMVIQNPRYQVTQFGKPVTLSCSQTLNHNVMYWYQQKSSQAPKLLFHYYDKDFNNEADTPDNFQSRRPNTSFCFLDIRSPGLGDTAMYLCATSSTHTNEQFFGPGTRLTVL.

The chain is built from TRBV20-1 and TRBJ2-1; D gene uncertain. This CDR3 has 10 residues. V lost 5 bases to trimming and J lost 9 bases, with 8 bases between them. The germline CDR1 and CDR2 sequences are DFQATT and SNEGSKA (reference sequence). CDR3 residues: CSARLGEQFF. CDR3 bases: TGCAGTGCTCGACTGGGTGAGCAGTTCTTC.

This chain uses TRBV29-1 with TRBJ2-3; D unclear. The CDR3 extends over 11 amino acids. Per the germline V gene, CDR1 is SQVTM and CDR2 is ANQGSEA. V was trimmed by 8 bases and J by 6 bases, leaving 12 bases between them. The CDR3 coding sequence is TGCAGCTGCCGGAGTGGCGATACGCAGTATTTT. Protein sequence: CSCRSGDTQYF.

The gene calls are TRBV28 and TRBJ1-1; D gene unclear. V was pared by 3 bases and J by 1 base, with 12 bases between. The CDR3 has 15 amino acids. Germline V gene sequence: CDR1 MDHEN, CDR2 SYDVKM. The CDR3 DNA reads as TGTGCCAGCAGTTTGGGTAGGGAGAGGAACACTGAAGCTTTCTTT. Amino acid sequence: CASSLGRERNTEAFF.

The CDR3: CASSYLGRGWSPLHF. The CDR3 region has the DNA TGTGCCAGCAGTTACTTGGGCAGGGGTTGGTCACCCCTCCACTTT. The V and J genes are TRBV6-5 and TRBJ1-6; perhaps TRBD1 as D (6 bases). Deletions cut 1 base from V and 10 bases from J, with 14 bases between. Germline V gives CDR1 MNHEY, CDR2 SVGAGI. This CDR3 is 15 amino acids long.

V and J are TRBV5-1 and TRBJ1-3; 7 bases fit TRBD1. With 5 bases clipped from V and 4 bases from J, the junction kept 9 bases outside the gene matches. Germline V gene sequence: CDR1 SGHRS, CDR2 YFSETQ. This CDR3 region has 15 residues. CDR3 DNA: TGCGCCAGCAGTGAAGCCGGGACAGCCGGAAACACCATATATTTT. The encoded protein is CASSEAGTAGNTIYF.

The V and J genes are TRBV6-5 and TRBJ2-5, with D perhaps TRBD1 (6 bases). V shed 0 bases and J shed 5 bases, with 10 bases lying between them. Germline V gene sequence: CDR1 MNHEY, CDR2 SVGAGI. The CDR3 loop spans 14 amino acids. CDR3 nucleotide sequence: TGTGCCAGCAGTTACTCGGGGCAGGGGGAGACCCAGTACTTC. Residues: CASSYSGQGETQYF.

There are a few counts of this clone. This sequence joins TRBV4-1 and TRBJ2-7; D unresolved. V lost 3 bases and J 7 bases, leaving 10 bases between the germline ends. The CDR3 is made up of 12 amino acids. Looked up from germline, CDR1 is MGHRA and CDR2 is YSYEKL. The CDR3 coding sequence is TGCGCCAGCAGCCATCTGACGATGGAGCAGTACTTC. Translating it yields CASSHLTMEQYF.

This chain links TRBV27 with TRBJ1-2; tentatively, D is TRBD1 (5 bases). The CDR3 length is 13 residues. Trimming shortened V by 6 bases and J by 1 base, and 9 bases separated the two germline ends. Germline assignment: CDR1 MNHEY and CDR2 SMNVEV (reference sequence). The CDR3 DNA sequence: TGTGCCAGCAGAGACAGAGATAACTATGGCTACACCTTC. Its protein product is CASRDRDNYGYTF.

The chain recombines TRBV10-1 with TRBJ1-1; tentative D call: TRBD1 (5 bases). The CDR3 is made up of 13 amino acids. From germline, CDR1 is WNHNN and CDR2 SYGVQD (reference sequence). Trimming took 6 bases from V and 5 from J, leaving 13 bases between them. The CDR3 reads CASSPVEGTEAFF. CDR3 sequence (DNA): TGCGCCAGCAGCCCCGTTGAGGGGACTGAAGCTTTCTTT.

V usage is TRBV2 and J usage is TRBJ2-7, with D perhaps matching TRBD2 (7 bases). The germline CDR1 and CDR2 sequences are SNHLY and FYNNEI. Trimming pared 3 bases from V and 0 bases from J, leaving 15 bases between. The CDR3 loop spans 16 amino acids. This CDR3 reads CASSDGGGLSSYEQYF. The CDR3 coding sequence is TGTGCCAGCAGTGATGGGGGGGGCCTGAGCTCCTACGAGCAGTACTTC.

The gene calls are TRBV7-3 and TRBJ1-1; 7 nucleotides line up with TRBD1. CDR1 is SGHTA and CDR2 is FQGTGA in the germline V gene. The CDR3 contains 15 residues. J lost 2 bases, V lost 5 bases, and 8 bases had no gene match. CDR3 coding DNA: TGTGCCAGCAGCCCCTCCCGGGACAGAAACACTGAAGCTTTCTTT. It yields the protein CASSPSRDRNTEAFF.

This clone was seen only once. The CDR3 spells CASSVGGSYEKLFF. For the CDR3, the DNA is TGTGCCAGCAGCGTAGGGGGTTCTTATGAAAAACTGTTTTTT. The V call is TRBV9, the J call TRBJ1-4; unclear D gene. V lost 0 bases and J lost 6, with 9 bases in between. Germline V gives CDR1 SGDLS, CDR2 YYNGEE. The CDR3 covers 14 residues. The full variable domain, its missing parts supplied by reference TRBV9 and TRBJ1-4, is DSGVTQTPKHLITATGQRVTLRCSPRSGDLSVYWYQQSLDQGLQFLIQYYNGEERAKGNILERFSAQQFPDLHSELNLSSLELGDSALYFCASSVGGSYEKLFFGSGTQLSVL.

The chain has TRBV30 and TRBJ2-7; D remains unclear. Trimming took 1 base from V and 1 from J, leaving 8 bases between them. This CDR3 is built from 13 residues. Germline CDR1 GTSNPN, CDR2 SVGIG (reference sequence). Here the CDR3 reads CAWSEGRSYEQYF. The CDR3 DNA is TGTGCCTGGAGTGAGGGCAGATCCTACGAGCAGTACTTC.

The chain has TRBV7-6 and TRBJ2-7, with 12 bases aligning to TRBD2. The V and J ends lost 5 bases and 0 bases, in that order; junction bases with no gene match: 8. In germline, CDR1 is SGHVS, CDR2 FNYEAQ. This CDR3 contains 17 residues. The CDR3 bases are TGTGCCAGCAGCCCAACTAGCGGGAGGTCCCTCTCCTACGAGCAGTACTTC. Its protein is CASSPTSGRSLSYEQYF.